This T cell receptor (beta chain) was sequenced in a study of OX40 agonist ivuxolimab in advanced cancers. The trim removed 2 bases at V and 14 bases at J, leaving 12 bases unmatched. The germline V gene has CDR1 MDHEN and CDR2 SYDVKM. This CDR3 is 14 amino acids long. This clone was picked up a small number of times. The data were produced by immunoSEQ multiplex PCR, yet TCRdb's version contains in-frame clones alone and is incomplete. This sample yields some 65,000 clones, of which roughly 87% are seen a single time; approximately 2% belongs to the top ten. Patients with autoimmune history or systemic immunosuppression were excluded.

The material sequenced was CD4+ or CD8+ T cells sorted from blood, taken in a trial of the OX40 agonist ivuxolimab. The chain combines TRBV28 with TRBJ1-2; 9 nucleotides match TRBD1. This TCR derives from an adult with an advanced solid tumor such as melanoma, head and neck, liver or kidney cancer. The CDR3 region is CASSLSGTGFVITF. In nucleotides, the CDR3 is TGTGCCAGCAGTTTAAGCGGGACAGGGTTTGTTATAACCTTC.